The clone carrying this TCR beta chain has only one observation. These data originate in a study of CD8 T cells in Susac syndrome. CD8+ and CD4+ T cells from blood underwent TCR beta sequencing. TEMRA cells were FACS-enriched, unlike CD8+ and CD4+ T cells, which were negatively isolated. RNA totalling 0.5 to 1 ug underwent reverse transcription with random hexamers. The authors amplified TCR beta CDR3 across 54 Vbeta and 13 Jbeta using immunoSEQ multiplex PCR. From the immunoSEQ multiplex PCR reads, TCRdb called clonotypes with MiXCR, one entry per CDR3 protein. This table has approximately 280,000 distinct CDR3 sequences, approximately 85% appearing once. V dropped 4 bases and J dropped 12 bases, with 13 bases sitting between them. The CDR3 length is 13 residues.

Sequenced sample: CD8+ T cells from PBMCs. This receptor was obtained from a human donor with multiple sclerosis. The rearrangement uses TRBV12-3 or TRBV12-4 and TRBJ2-6; TRBD1 or TRBD2 may be the D gene (5 bases each). This chain's CDR3 is CASSYGLGGVLTF. The CDR3 DNA reads as TGTGCCAGCAGTTATGGCCTTGGGGGCGTCCTGACTTTC.